The sequence of this TCR beta chain was determined in a study of blood T cell repertoires in COVID-19. At the level of the study: Samples representing acute and convalescent COVID-19 were sourced from the United States, Italy and Spain.

Method: immunoSEQ multiplex PCR; TCRdb's copy keeps in-frame clones and lacks some. Here the sample spans 130,000 or so clones, approximately 87% being singletons. Germline lookup yields CDR1 LGHNA and CDR2 YNFKEQ. CDR3 length: 16 residues. V trimming: 6 bases; J trimming: 4 bases; junction bases outside the gene matches: 10. The receptor comes from a woman between 45 and 60 years old with acute or convalescent COVID-19. Sequencing was done on a sample of peripheral blood. This sequence joins TRBV4-2 and TRBJ2-1; 9 bases match TRBD2. DNA of the CDR3: TGTGCCAGCAGTCCCCTGGGTAGCGGGGGTTACAATGAGCAGTTCTTC. This translates into CASSPLGSGGYNEQFF.